The clone carrying this T cell receptor (beta chain) was seen only a few times. Its target is not known. Other autoimmune diseases, uncontrolled infections, pregnancy or lactation led to the exclusion of patients. PBMCs were obtained from about 10 ml of fresh peripheral blood. This record comes from a study of Graves' ophthalmopathy and Graves' hyperthyroidism. Findings of the study overall: Most thyroid clonotypes with frequency above 0.001 were detected in blood too.

The CDR3 runs 11 residues. Trimming cost V 2 bases and J 5 bases, with 2 bases left between them. CDR1 SGHVS and CDR2 FQNEAQ come from the germline V gene. The sequenced template was RNA, covering the TCR beta CDR3 region. First-round RT-PCR employed HTBI primers, with a second-round multiplex PCR after it. Each CDR3 protein is one row after TCRdb ran MiXCR on the multiplex PCR reads. The sample lists about 740,000 distinct CDR3 sequences, 40% seen once, with roughly 45% in the top ten. The chain uses TRBV7-8 and TRBJ2-3, with D uncertain. The sequence derives from an adult man with Graves' ophthalmopathy. Sequenced material: peripheral blood. CDR3 in amino acids: CASSLLDTQYF. The CDR3 bases are TGTGCCAGCAGCTTACTAGATACGCAGTATTTT. The complete variable domain, with remaining parts taken from reference TRBV7-8 and TRBJ2-3, reads GAGVSQSPRYKVAKRGQDVALRCDPISGHVSLFWYQQALGQGPEFLTYFQNEAQLDKSGLPSDRFFAERPEGSVSTLKIQRTQQEDSAVYLCASSLLDTQYFGPGTRLTVL.